These T cell receptor beta chains were read from a single sample in a study of blood T cell repertoires in COVID-19. Clones were sequenced by immunoSEQ multiplex PCR, and TCRdb holds only the in-frame ones, with some missing. Counted here are more than 30,000 clones, roughly nine tenths occurring once; the ten biggest clones make up over 20%. The source material was peripheral blood. The source is an elderly woman with active or convalescent COVID-19. Both conserved end residues are part of each CDR3. The order of the fields is V gene, D gene, J gene, clone size, CDR3 protein, CDR3 DNA. A D gene is named only where the DNA matches it firmly. The size entry is marked missing in some rows and otherwise reads once, few, many or a size class.

TRBV5-1	NA	TRBJ2-2	NA	CASSLEGDTGELFF	TGCGCCAGCAGCTTAGAGGGGGACACCGGGGAGCTGTTTTTT
TRBV5-1	TRBD1	TRBJ1-4	NA	CASSWTGGQEKLFF	TGCGCCAGCAGCTGGACAGGGGGGCAGGAAAAACTGTTTTTT
TRBV23-1	NA	TRBJ1-1	once	CASSQSWGGRVGTEAFF	TGCGCCAGCAGTCAATCGTGGGGGGGAAGGGTCGGCACTGAAGCTTTCTTT
TRBV3-1/TRBV3-2	TRBD2	TRBJ2-5	once	CASSQGSSGGRETQYF	TGTGCCAGCAGCCAAGGTTCCAGCGGGGGGCGAGAGACCCAGTACTTC
TRBV30	TRBD1	TRBJ1-5	NA	CAWRRPGQASNQPQHF	TGTGCCTGGAGACGCCCTGGACAGGCCAGCAATCAGCCCCAGCATTTT
TRBV7-9	NA	TRBJ2-2	NA	CASSLLGDRPNTGELFF	TGTGCCAGCAGCTTGCTTGGTGACAGACCGAACACCGGGGAGCTGTTTTTT
TRBV6-2/TRBV6-3	NA	TRBJ1-6	NA	CASSYPTGLASPLHF	TGTGCCAGCAGTTACCCTACAGGGCTAGCCTCACCCCTCCACTTT
TRBV30	NA	TRBJ1-4	NA	CAWAGGNRLIGEKLFF	TGTGCCTGGGCGGGGGGGAATCGTTTGATTGGAGAAAAACTGTTTTTT
TRBV7-9	NA	TRBJ1-4	NA	CASSFLYEKLFF	TGTGCCAGCAGCTTTCTTTATGAAAAACTGTTTTTT
TRBV12-3/TRBV12-4	NA	TRBJ2-7	NA	CASSLVFRYEQYF	TGTGCCAGCAGTTTAGTCTTCCGCTACGAGCAGTACTTC
TRBV20-1	NA	TRBJ1-1	NA	CSARAQIEAFF	TGCAGTGCTAGAGCCCAGATTGAAGCTTTCTTT
TRBV9	NA	TRBJ2-3	NA	CASSVDPSTDTQYF	TGTGCCAGCAGCGTAGATCCTAGCACAGATACGCAGTATTTT
TRBV28	NA	TRBJ2-7	NA	CASSSDGLGSYEQYF	TGTGCCAGCAGTTCAGATGGACTGGGCTCCTACGAGCAGTACTTC
TRBV6-6	NA	TRBJ1-1	NA	CASEGDTEAFF	TGTGCCAGCGAGGGGGACACTGAAGCTTTCTTT
TRBV24-1	TRBD1	TRBJ1-2	NA	CATSDPGQGSNYGYTF	TGTGCCACCAGTGATCCGGGACAGGGATCTAACTATGGCTACACCTTC
TRBV28	NA	TRBJ1-2	NA	CASSLKRAGLGYTF	TGTGCCAGCAGTTTAAAGAGGGCAGGATTGGGCTACACCTTC
TRBV10-3	NA	TRBJ2-1	NA	CAITPGLRDQEQFF	TGTGCCATCACCCCGGGACTCCGCGACCAGGAGCAGTTCTTC
TRBV6-1	NA	TRBJ1-2	NA	CASSDGAGDYGYTF	TGTGCCAGCAGTGATGGGGCTGGGGACTATGGCTACACCTTC
TRBV19	TRBD1	TRBJ2-1	NA	CASRKRGQGVFYNEQFF	TGTGCCAGTAGGAAAAGAGGACAGGGGGTTTTCTACAATGAGCAGTTCTTC
TRBV4-1	NA	TRBJ1-2	NA	CASSQGAIYGYTF	TGCGCCAGCAGCCAGGGGGCCATCTATGGCTACACCTTC
TRBV3-1/TRBV3-2	NA	TRBJ1-4	NA	CASSQAGGNSEKLFF	TGTGCCAGCAGCCAAGCAGGAGGGAATAGCGAAAAACTGTTTTTT
TRBV10-3	NA	TRBJ1-2	NA	CAISSNDKPANYGYTF	TGTGCCATCAGTTCTAATGACAAGCCTGCTAACTATGGCTACACCTTC
TRBV25-1	NA	TRBJ1-2	NA	CASSGTQNYGYTF	TGTGCCAGCAGTGGGACACAGAACTATGGCTACACCTTC
TRBV18	TRBD1	TRBJ2-7	NA	CASSRTAQLGQGYEQYF	TGTGCCAGCTCACGCACTGCTCAATTGGGACAGGGCTACGAGCAGTACTTC
TRBV5-6	TRBD1	TRBJ1-6	NA	CASSSSGTGSYRSPLHF	TGTGCCAGCAGCTCGTCCGGGACAGGGAGTTATCGCTCACCCCTCCACTTT
TRBV6-5	NA	TRBJ1-1	NA	CASTREENTEAFF	TGTGCCAGCACCAGGGAGGAAAACACTGAAGCTTTCTTT
TRBV2	TRBD2	TRBJ2-1	NA	CASSVASGATSYNEQFF	TGTGCCAGCAGTGTCGCTAGCGGGGCCACCTCCTACAATGAGCAGTTCTTC
TRBV6-5	NA	TRBJ2-5	NA	CASRTAGEETQYF	TGTGCCAGCCGAACAGCCGGGGAAGAGACCCAGTACTTC
TRBV5-1	NA	TRBJ1-6	NA	CASSLATVTYNSPLHF	TGCGCCAGCAGCTTGGCCACAGTCACCTATAATTCACCCCTCCACTTT
TRBV6-6	TRBD2	TRBJ2-5	NA	CASRLAGEGETQYF	TGTGCCAGCCGACTAGCAGGTGAAGGGGAGACCCAGTACTTC
TRBV5-4	TRBD2	TRBJ2-1	NA	CASSLRTRNYNEQFF	TGTGCCAGCAGCCTGCGGACTAGGAATTACAATGAGCAGTTCTTC
TRBV3-1/TRBV3-2	NA	TRBJ2-7	NA	CASSQRYSEQYF	TGTGCCAGCAGCCAGCGTTATTCCGAGCAGTACTTC
TRBV5-1	NA	TRBJ1-4	NA	CASSSKDRLGGELFF	TGCGCCAGCAGCTCCAAGGACCGGCTTGGGGGGGAACTGTTTTTT
TRBV2	NA	TRBJ1-5	NA	CASQNSLESNQPQHF	TGTGCCAGCCAGAATTCTCTAGAAAGCAATCAGCCCCAGCATTTT
TRBV19	NA	TRBJ2-7	once	CATSRTATYEQYF	TGTGCCACCTCTAGGACAGCCACCTACGAGCAGTACTTC
TRBV9	NA	TRBJ1-6	NA	CASSVAPDSALHF	TGTGCCAGCAGCGTAGCCCCTGACAGTGCCCTCCACTTT
TRBV18	TRBD1	TRBJ2-2	NA	CASDFKAGTDNTRGELFF	TGTGCCAGCGACTTCAAAGCCGGGACAGACAACACTAGGGGGGAGCTGTTTTTT
TRBV5-1	NA	TRBJ2-7	NA	CASTGTPSYEQYF	TGCGCCAGTACCGGGACACCTTCCTACGAGCAGTACTTC
TRBV19	NA	TRBJ1-5	NA	CASSITSNQPQHF	TGTGCCAGTAGTATCACAAGCAATCAGCCCCAGCATTTT
TRBV14	NA	TRBJ1-1	NA	CASSQALGLATEAFF	TGTGCCAGCAGCCAAGCTCTGGGGCTGGCCACTGAAGCTTTCTTT
TRBV2	TRBD1	TRBJ1-1	NA	CAGKQGTANTEAFF	TGTGCCGGGAAACAGGGGACGGCCAACACTGAAGCTTTCTTT
TRBV12-3/TRBV12-4	TRBD1	TRBJ2-5	NA	CASSYTGGETQYF	TGTGCCAGCAGTTACACAGGGGGAGAGACCCAGTACTTC
TRBV30	NA	TRBJ1-4	NA	CAWSVLGQGNEKLFF	TGTGCCTGGAGTGTACTTGGGCAGGGGAATGAAAAACTGTTTTTT
TRBV27	NA	TRBJ2-3	NA	CASSLSAGTDTQYF	TGTGCCAGCAGTCTCTCGGCGGGCACAGATACGCAGTATTTT
TRBV12-3/TRBV12-4	NA	TRBJ2-1	NA	CASIRDSNEQFF	TGTGCCAGCATCAGGGACTCCAATGAGCAGTTCTTC
TRBV5-1	TRBD1	TRBJ2-2	few	CASKTGGVNTGELFF	TGCGCCAGCAAAACAGGGGGCGTAAACACCGGGGAGCTGTTTTTT
TRBV6-5	TRBD2	TRBJ2-1	NA	CATPRGGGADEQFF	TGTGCCACCCCCCGCGGGGGGGGCGCCGATGAGCAGTTCTTC
TRBV6-6	TRBD1	TRBJ2-2	NA	CASSLLRTGVTGELFF	TGTGCCAGCAGCCTCCTCCGGACAGGGGTAACCGGGGAGCTGTTTTTT
TRBV5-1	NA	TRBJ2-3	NA	CASSFGSPDTQYF	TGCGCCAGCAGCTTCGGTAGTCCAGATACGCAGTATTTT
TRBV19	TRBD1	TRBJ1-2	NA	CASSEPGQNYGYTF	TGTGCCAGTAGTGAGCCGGGACAGAACTATGGCTACACCTTC
TRBV25-1	NA	TRBJ2-2	once	CASSDQGGTGELFF	TGTGCCAGCAGTGATCAGGGTGGGACCGGGGAGCTGTTTTTT
TRBV5-1	TRBD1	TRBJ2-7	NA	CASSLWGTGVEQYF	TGCGCCAGCAGCTTGTGGGGGACAGGGGTCGAGCAGTACTTC
TRBV29-1	TRBD1	TRBJ1-2	NA	CSVDRDRKNYGYTF	TGCAGCGTTGACCGGGACAGAAAGAACTATGGCTACACCTTC
TRBV5-4	TRBD1	TRBJ2-7	NA	CASSLPGTVSYEQYF	TGTGCCAGCAGCTTACCCGGGACAGTCTCCTACGAGCAGTACTTC
TRBV11-2	NA	TRBJ1-4	NA	CASSFDREEKLFF	TGTGCCAGCAGCTTTGACCGGGAGGAAAAACTGTTTTTT
TRBV7-9	NA	TRBJ2-7	NA	CASSLTAYEQYF	TGTGCCAGCAGCTTAACAGCCTACGAGCAGTACTTC
TRBV12-3/TRBV12-4	NA	TRBJ1-1	NA	CASRWGGTEAFF	TGTGCCAGCCGCTGGGGGGGAACTGAAGCTTTCTTT
TRBV5-1	NA	TRBJ1-4	few	CASSLGTTASNEKLFF	TGCGCCAGCAGCTTAGGTACGACAGCGTCTAATGAAAAACTGTTTTTT
TRBV2	TRBD1	TRBJ1-6	once	CASSDRQGVANLYNSPLHF	TGTGCCAGCAGTGATAGACAGGGGGTTGCGAACCTCTATAATTCACCCCTCCACTTT
TRBV19	TRBD2	TRBJ2-3	NA	CALPGLAGGFESTDTQYF	TGTGCCTTACCGGGACTAGCGGGGGGTTTCGAAAGCACAGATACGCAGTATTTT